This entry is about one T cell receptor (beta chain). This entry is derived from a study of PD-L1 blockade in urothelial cancer. Clones were sequenced by immunoSEQ multiplex PCR, and TCRdb holds only the in-frame ones, with some missing. The table records 45,000 to 50,000 clones, approximately 88% of them present only once. The CDR3 contains 12 residues. The germline V gene encodes CDR1 MNHNS and CDR2 SASEGT. The trim removed 6 bases at V and 5 bases at J, leaving 3 bases unmatched. The sample here was PBMCs, taken around atezolizumab (anti-PD-L1) treatment. This receptor was identified in a man aged 80 or over with urothelial cancer. The chain is built from TRBV6-1 and TRBJ2-7; TRBD1 aligns across 8 bases. The CDR3 protein is CASRRTGNEQYF. Written as DNA, the CDR3 is TGTGCCAGCAGGAGGACAGGGAACGAGCAGTACTTC.